One sample yielded the 3 T cell receptor beta chains listed below, sequenced in a study of blood T cell repertoires in COVID-19. Assay used: immunoSEQ multiplex PCR; TCRdb lists only in-frame clones, some missing. The repertoire has a few hundred thousand clones, about 88% of them found once; the top ten carry over 0.95%. The sequenced material came from peripheral blood. The receptor source for this set is a man in his forties with acute or convalescent COVID-19.

The chain combines TRBV13 with TRBJ2-3, with 12 bases fitting TRBD2. CDR1 is PRHDT and CDR2 is FYEKMQ in the germline V gene (reference sequence). CDR3 length: 17 residues. Germline trimming cut 4 bases from V and 4 bases from J; bases unmatched to any gene: 9. CDR3 sequence: CASSSPLAGGQPDTQYF. The CDR3 region has the DNA TGTGCCAGCAGCTCTCCGCTAGCGGGGGGGCAGCCAGATACGCAGTATTTT.

The chain joins TRBV4-1 to TRBJ2-1; 16 bases fit TRBD2. V lost 4 bases, J lost 1 base, and 4 bases stayed unmatched. The CDR3 has 18 residues. Germline assignment: CDR1 MGHRA and CDR2 YSYEKL. This CDR3 reads CASSPGLAGGRSYNEQFF. The CDR3 DNA reads as TGCGCCAGCAGCCCGGGACTAGCGGGGGGGCGGTCCTACAATGAGCAGTTCTTC.

This clone was counted ten times or more. CDR3 protein: CASAIGLAGVEQFF. Written as DNA, the CDR3 is TGTGCCAGCGCAATAGGACTAGCGGGGGTTGAGCAGTTCTTC. V is TRBV6-5 and J is TRBJ2-1; 13 positions match TRBD2. The germline CDR1 and CDR2 sequences are MNHEY and SVGAGI. After removal of 8 bases from V and 9 bases from J, the junction contained 7 bases not matched to a gene. The CDR3 has 14 residues.